Below, 23 T cell receptor beta chains from the same sample are listed, as sequenced in a study of blood T cell repertoires in COVID-19. Clones were sequenced by immunoSEQ multiplex PCR, and TCRdb holds only the in-frame ones, with some missing. Here the sample spans about 230,000 clones, roughly four fifths being singletons. Sequenced: PBMCs or T cells enriched from blood (not recorded which). Receptors originate from a man aged 60 to 75 who had recovered from COVID-19.

V is TRBV9 and J is TRBJ2-3; 13 bases agree with TRBD2. Unmatched junction bases numbered 7, after V lost 4 bases and J lost 5 bases. Looked up from germline, CDR1 is SGDLS and CDR2 is YYNGEE. This CDR3 is 16 amino acids long. Here the CDR3 DNA reads TGTGCCAGCAGCCTTACTAGCGGGGGGGCTGTAGATACGCAGTATTTT. Its protein product is CASSLTSGGAVDTQYF.

V usage is TRBV2 and J usage is TRBJ2-5; possibly TRBD1 for D (5 bases). There are 13 residues in the CDR3. The V end was cut by 2 bases, the J end by 1 base, with 5 bases between. Looked up from germline, CDR1 is SNHLY and CDR2 is FYNNEI. The CDR3 loop reads CASSETGQETQYF. Here the CDR3 DNA reads TGTGCCAGCAGTGAAACAGGCCAAGAGACCCAGTACTTC.

The gene calls are TRBV7-9 and TRBJ2-5; 7 bases are a match to TRBD2. The CDR3 contains 17 residues. After removal of 5 bases from V and 1 base from J, the junction contained 13 bases not matched to a gene. From germline, CDR1 is SEHNR and CDR2 FQNEAQ (reference sequence). CDR3 sequence (DNA): TGTGCCAGCAGCCCCCGCCCTAGGGCTAGCGGCCAAGAGACCCAGTACTTC. Its protein is CASSPRPRASGQETQYF.

The chain employs TRBV10-3 and TRBJ1-1; 9 positions match TRBD1. The trim removed 4 bases at V and 4 bases at J, leaving 10 bases unmatched. This CDR3 spans 16 amino acids. Germline V gene lookup returns CDR1 ENHRY and CDR2 SYGVKD. In DNA, the CDR3 is TGTGCCATCAGTGGACCGGGACAGGGTCTCTCCACTGAAGCTTTCTTT. It translates to CAISGPGQGLSTEAFF.

The chain combines TRBV6-2 or TRBV6-3 with TRBJ1-2; 8 nucleotides line up with TRBD1. Per the germline V gene, CDR1 is MNHEY and CDR2 is SVGEGT. The CDR3 has 14 amino acids. Losses at the gene ends were 6 bases for V and 2 bases for J; bases not matched to a gene: 5. DNA of the CDR3: TGTGCCAGCAGCAGGGGACAGGCAAACTATGGCTACACCTTC. This codes for CASSRGQANYGYTF.

This clone was seen a single time. The chain recombines TRBV5-1 with TRBJ2-1, with 7 bases identical to TRBD1. The CDR3 contains 16 residues. Germline V gene lookup returns CDR1 SGHRS and CDR2 YFSETQ. V shed 0 bases and J 7 bases; nucleotides not matched to a gene: 10. The CDR3 DNA reads as TGCGCCAGCAGCTTGGAGGGGGCTCGGCCTTGGAATGAGCAGTTCTTC. Translating it yields CASSLEGARPWNEQFF.

This rearrangement joins TRBV9 to TRBJ1-6, with TRBD1 identical over 7 bases. The CDR3 loop spans 13 amino acids. Trimming removed 3 bases from V and 14 bases from J; junction bases left unmatched: 8. Per the germline V gene, CDR1 is SGDLS and CDR2 is YYNGEE. CDR3 sequence reads: CASSEGTEFSLHF. The CDR3 DNA is TGTGCCAGCAGCGAGGGGACAGAATTCTCCCTCCACTTT.

This clone was counted only a few times. The chain has TRBV20-1 and TRBJ1-4; D is unresolved. V dropped 6 bases and J dropped 5 bases, with 7 bases sitting between them. This CDR3 is 11 amino acids long. Germline assignment: CDR1 DFQATT and CDR2 SNEGSKA (reference sequence). The CDR3 sequence is CSASHNEKLFF. The CDR3 DNA reads as TGCAGTGCAAGCCACAATGAAAAACTGTTTTTT.

The chain couples TRBV6-6 to TRBJ1-3; TRBD1 is a possible D gene (5 bases). Looked up from germline, CDR1 is MNHNY and CDR2 is SVGAGI (reference sequence). Trimming stripped 8 bases from V and 1 base from J, with 12 bases between. The CDR3 is 14 residues long. As DNA, the CDR3 is TGTGCCAGCTCCCTGGGGGGATCTGGAAACACCATATATTTT. As protein: CASSLGGSGNTIYF.

The rearrangement joins TRBV10-3 to TRBJ2-3; 12 bases align to TRBD2. Germline CDR1 is ENHRY and CDR2 is SYGVKD. The CDR3 extends over 18 amino acids. Losses at the gene ends were 6 bases for V and 2 bases for J; bases not matched to a gene: 12. The CDR3 reads CAISSHGTSGGITDTQYF. Here the CDR3 DNA reads TGTGCCATCAGCAGCCATGGCACTAGCGGGGGGATCACAGATACGCAGTATTTT.

This clone was counted only a few times. CDR3 protein: CASSQDPTGVDEQYF. The CDR3 DNA is TGTGCCAGCAGCCAAGATCCCACAGGGGTGGACGAGCAGTACTTC. The chain joins TRBV4-2 to TRBJ2-7, with 7 bases identical to TRBD1. The CDR3 has 15 residues. The V segment lost 0 bases and the J segment 5 bases; nucleotides outside the gene matches: 7. The V gene's germline CDR1 is LGHNA and CDR2 YNFKEQ.

This chain joins TRBV6-2 or TRBV6-3 and TRBJ2-2; the D is unclear. Germline V lookup: CDR1 MNHEY, CDR2 SVGEGT. V gave up 5 bases and J gave up 4 bases, with 8 bases separating them. CDR3 length: 13 residues. The CDR3 region has the DNA TGTGCCAGCAGTAGCCACTTCACCGGGGAGCTGTTTTTT. Its protein product is CASSSHFTGELFF.

The chain couples TRBV5-6 to TRBJ1-5; no clear D. The V and J ends lost 3 bases and 3 bases respectively, with 13 bases between them. The CDR3 consists of 15 residues. CDR1 SGHDT and CDR2 YYEEEE come from the germline V gene. This chain's CDR3 is CASSSYTEPNQPQHF. The CDR3 DNA reads as TGTGCCAGCAGCTCTTATACTGAGCCCAATCAGCCCCAGCATTTT.

CDR3 nucleotides: TGTGCCAGTAGTCCCCCCGGGTGGGATGGCTACACCTTC. This gives the protein CASSPPGWDGYTF. The chain couples TRBV19 to TRBJ1-2; no reliable D call. This CDR3 has 13 residues. CDR1 is LNHDA and CDR2 is SQIVND in the germline V gene (reference sequence). Trimming took 5 bases from V and 6 from J, leaving 13 bases between them.

This clone was counted a single time. V is TRBV5-1 and J is TRBJ1-4; D not certain. CDR3 length: 15 amino acids. Trimming pared 0 bases from V and 8 bases from J, leaving 14 bases between. CDR1 is SGHRS and CDR2 is YFSETQ in the germline V gene. In DNA form, the CDR3 reads TGCGCCAGCAGCTTGGGTGGAGGGCTCGAGGAAAAACTGTTTTTT. Residues: CASSLGGGLEEKLFF. The complete variable domain, with remaining parts taken from reference TRBV5-1 and TRBJ1-4, reads KAGVTQTPRYLIKTRGQQVTLSCSPISGHRSVSWYQQTPGQGLQFLFEYFSETQRNKGNFPGRFSGRQFSNSRSEMNVSTLELGDSALYLCASSLGGGLEEKLFFGSGTQLSVL.

The chain recombines TRBV30 with TRBJ1-6, with D unclear. Looked up from germline, CDR1 is GTSNPN and CDR2 is SVGIG (reference sequence). The CDR3 consists of 14 residues. V shed 0 bases and J shed 14 bases, with 17 bases lying between them. This CDR3 reads CAWSVEEEFKSLHF. CDR3 in DNA: TGTGCCTGGAGTGTAGAGGAGGAATTCAAGTCCCTCCACTTT.

The sample holds one count of this clone. This chain links TRBV5-8 with TRBJ1-1; 7 positions match TRBD1. Germline V gene sequence: CDR1 SGHTS, CDR2 YDEGEE. The CDR3 extends over 18 amino acids. Trimming cost V 3 bases and J 5 bases; bases outside gene matches: 19. The CDR3 DNA reads TGTGCCAGCAGCTCCGTACGACAGGGAGGAATCCGAGCGACTGAAGCTTTCTTT. Translating gives CASSSVRQGGIRATEAFF.

The chain carries TRBV19 and TRBJ1-1; D remains unclear. The V end was cut by 10 bases, the J end by 4 bases, with 7 bases between. From germline, CDR1 is LNHDA and CDR2 SQIVND (reference sequence). This CDR3 region has 10 residues. The CDR3 sequence is CATRGTEAFF. In DNA form, the CDR3 reads TGTGCCACCCGGGGCACTGAAGCTTTCTTT.

The CDR3 spells CASSPNPPSSGNTIYF. The DNA for the CDR3 is TGTGCCAGCAGCCCCAACCCCCCGAGCTCTGGAAACACCATATATTTT. This sequence joins TRBV11-2 and TRBJ1-3; D is unresolved. The CDR3 is 16 amino acids. The V gene lost 5 bases and the J gene lost 0 bases, with 14 bases spanning the gap. The germline V gene has CDR1 SGHAT and CDR2 FQNNGV.

J is TRBJ2-5 and V is TRBV7-2, with 8 bases matching TRBD2. V lost 3 bases to trimming and J lost 5 bases; unmatched junction nucleotides: 5. The CDR3 has 14 residues. Per the germline V gene, CDR1 is SGHTA and CDR2 is FQGNSA. CDR3 residues: CASSFGGAVETQYF. The CDR3 DNA sequence: TGTGCCAGCAGCTTCGGGGGGGCCGTGGAGACCCAGTACTTC.

About this clone itself: A junction boundary mismatches the germline segment, possibly from a read error. The chain employs TRBV7-7 and TRBJ1-4, with a possible D match to TRBD1 (6 bases). The CDR3 has 15 amino acids. Germline CDR1 is SSHAT and CDR2 is FNYEAQ (reference sequence). The CDR3, as DNA: TGTGCTAGCAGCGCGGAGGGAGGGGGGAATGAAAAACTGTTTTTT. This translates into CASSAEGGGNEKLFF.

The chain joins TRBV29-1 to TRBJ1-2; possible D gene TRBD1, 5 bases. Germline CDR1 and CDR2: SQVTM and ANQGSEA. The CDR3 spans 13 residues. V dropped 6 bases and J dropped 2 bases, with 13 bases sitting between them. CDR3 in amino acids: CSVGDRSNYGYTF. In nucleotides, the CDR3 is TGCAGCGTCGGAGACAGATCGAACTATGGCTACACCTTC.

The chain links TRBV2 to TRBJ2-7, with 7 bases fitting TRBD1. V lost 6 bases to trimming and J lost 5 bases; unmatched junction nucleotides: 10. Germline loops: CDR1 SNHLY, CDR2 FYNNEI. The CDR3 loop spans 14 amino acids. Here the CDR3 DNA reads TGTGCCAGCAGGGAACAGGGGAAAGGACACGAGCAGTACTTC. Its translation is CASREQGKGHEQYF.